The 30 T cell receptor beta chains below all came from one sample that was sequenced in a study of T and B cells in COVID-19 patients. BIOMED2 TRB-A/B primer pools were used in multiplex TRB PCR. TCRdb fed the multiplex PCR reads into MiXCR, producing one record per CDR3 protein. Of about 5,200 distinct CDR3 sequences in the sample, roughly 30% were seen once. Blood genomic DNA input for TRB amplification was about 240-550 ng. Sequencing was carried out using blood. These receptors were taken from a human donor with active COVID-19.

This clonotype counts as medium-sized. In nucleotides, the CDR3 is TGTGCCAGCAGCCCTAGACCTATCTCCTACGAGCAGTACTTC. Its translation: CASSPRPISYEQYF. The V and J genes are TRBV12-3 or TRBV12-4 and TRBJ2-7; D is ambiguous. With 6 bases removed from V and 0 bases from J, the gap between germline ends came to 12 bases. The CDR3 has 14 amino acids.

Only a few counts were recorded for this clonotype. J is TRBJ1-6 and V is TRBV5-6, with TRBD1 as a possible D gene (5 bases). Germline V gene sequence: CDR1 SGHDT, CDR2 YYEEEE. V was shortened by 1 base and J by 6 bases, with 11 bases between the two germline ends. This CDR3 spans 15 amino acids. As DNA, the CDR3 is TGTGCCAGCAGCTTGTGGGGGGGGTCTAATTCACCCCTCCACTTT. It codes for CASSLWGGSNSPLHF.

In this sample, this clonotype is medium-sized. The chain links TRBV6-5 to TRBJ1-2; D gene unclear. The CDR3 spans 12 residues. Germline loops: CDR1 MNHEY, CDR2 SVGAGI. Trimming shortened V by 0 bases and J by 6 bases, and 5 bases separated the two germline ends. The CDR3: CASSYSGDGYTF. The CDR3 nucleotides are TGTGCCAGCAGTTACTCTGGGGATGGCTACACCTTC.

This clonotype was seen a few times. The chain links TRBV6-1 to TRBJ2-3, with 10 bases aligning to TRBD2. The CDR3 has 17 amino acids. Germline V gene lookup returns CDR1 MNHNS and CDR2 SASEGT. Unmatched junction bases numbered 9, after V lost 3 bases and J lost 3 bases. The CDR3 DNA reads TGTGCCAGCAGTGAGCTAGCGGGGGCTTGGGGAACAGATACGCAGTATTTT. This gives the protein CASSELAGAWGTDTQYF.

To note about this clonotype: A read error may be the cause here, since a much bigger clone is one base away. The chain is built from TRBV7-2 and TRBJ2-3; no definite D call. There are 12 residues in the CDR3. Germline V CDR1 and CDR2: SGHTA, FQGNSA. The V gene lost 4 bases and the J gene lost 10 bases, with 12 bases spanning the gap. In nucleotides, the CDR3 is TGTGCCAGCAGCTCGATGGCTCGGGCGCAGTATTTT. The encoded protein is CASSSMARAQYF. Supplemented by reference TRBV7-2 and TRBJ2-3, the full variable domain reads GAGVSQSPSNKVTEKGKDVELRCDPISGHTALYWYRQSLGQGLEFLIYFQGNSAPDKSGLPSDRFSAERTGGSVSTLTIQRTQQEDSAVYLCASSSMARAQYFGPGTRLTVL.

This clonotype is categorized as medium-sized. The chain has TRBV6-5 and TRBJ2-7, with a weak D call TRBD1 (6 bases). This CDR3 is 14 amino acids long. In germline, CDR1 is MNHEY, CDR2 SVGAGI. The ends were cut back, 7 bases at V and 0 bases at J, with 13 bases in the middle. The chain's CDR3 is CASTPGTPSYEQYF. CDR3 in DNA: TGTGCCAGCACCCCCGGGACACCCTCCTACGAGCAGTACTTC.

This clonotype is medium-sized. In DNA, the CDR3 is TGTGCCACCAGCAGAGACCGGGCAGGCCTTGGGGGTGGCTACACCTTC. This encodes CATSRDRAGLGGGYTF. This chain joins TRBV15 and TRBJ1-2; D is possibly TRBD1 (5 bases). V gave up 0 bases and J gave up 7 bases, with 18 bases separating them. Germline CDR1 and CDR2: LNHNV and YYDKDF (reference sequence). The CDR3 has 16 amino acids.

Sample share makes this clonotype large. The chain has TRBV19 and TRBJ2-2; either TRBD1 or TRBD2 may fit D (5 bases each). Germline V gives CDR1 LNHDA, CDR2 SQIVND (reference sequence). The CDR3 length is 15 residues. The germline V and J ends were trimmed by 5 bases and 3 bases, with 13 bases remaining between them. The CDR3: CASSSLGEDTGELFF. For the CDR3, the DNA is TGTGCCAGTAGTTCGTTGGGGGAAGACACCGGGGAGCTGTTTTTT. The whole variable domain, remainder taken from reference TRBV19 and TRBJ2-2, is DGGITQSPKYLFRKEGQNVTLSCEQNLNHDAMYWYRQDPGQGLRLIYYSQIVNDFQKGDIAEGYSVSREKKESFPLTVTSAQKNPTAFYLCASSSLGEDTGELFFGEGSRLTVL.

This clonotype is categorized as medium-sized (0.01 to 0.1%). This chain links TRBV30 with TRBJ1-2; the D gene is possibly TRBD1 (5 bases). Germline loops: CDR1 GTSNPN, CDR2 SVGIG (reference sequence). The CDR3 covers 10 residues. Trimming shortened V by 5 bases and J by 6 bases, and 7 bases separated the two germline ends. CDR3 DNA sequence: TGTGCCTGGGACAGCGATGGCTACACCTTC. It codes for CAWDSDGYTF.

The chain employs TRBV18 and TRBJ1-1; D gene uncertain. Germline CDR1 is KGHSH and CDR2 is LQKENI. The length of the CDR3 is 13 residues. Trimming left V 7 bases short and J 5 bases short, with 14 bases between. CDR3 sequence reads: CASLRSGETEAFF. In nucleotides, the CDR3 is TGTGCCAGCTTAAGGTCGGGAGAGACTGAAGCTTTCTTT.

The chain recombines TRBV4-3 with TRBJ2-5; TRBD2 aligns across 9 bases. This CDR3 spans 16 amino acids. Germline V gives CDR1 LGHNA, CDR2 YSLEER. V was pared by 1 base and J by 5 bases, with 8 bases of the junction left unmatched. DNA for the CDR3: TGCGCCAGCAGCCAAGGGGGAAGCGGGGGGTTTGAGACCCAGTACTTC. It codes for CASSQGGSGGFETQYF.

By its share, this clonotype is medium-sized (0.01 to 0.1%). The chain links TRBV27 to TRBJ2-3, with 8 bases that match TRBD2. The germline V gene has CDR1 MNHEY and CDR2 SMNVEV (reference sequence). The trim removed 5 bases at V and 2 bases at J, leaving 9 bases unmatched. This CDR3 comprises 16 residues. In DNA, the CDR3 is TGTGCCAGCAGTCCAATAAGCGGGAGTTTCACAGATACGCAGTATTTT. Translation: CASSPISGSFTDTQYF.

The chain joins TRBV29-1 to TRBJ2-7; D call uncertain. Between the trimmed V and J ends, which lost 4 bases and 1 base, there was a span of 8 bases. There are 12 residues in the CDR3. Germline V gene lookup returns CDR1 SQVTM and CDR2 ANQGSEA. For the CDR3, the DNA is TGCAGCGTTGTGCTTGTGTCCTACGAGCAGTACTTC. Translating it yields CSVVLVSYEQYF.

By its share, this clonotype is medium-sized. The CDR3 DNA reads as TGTGCCAGTAGTACCGGACCGCGTTCGGGCTACACCTTC. It encodes CASSTGPRSGYTF. This chain uses TRBV19 with TRBJ1-2; no definite D call. The V end was cut by 4 bases, the J end by 8 bases, with 14 bases between. The CDR3 extends over 13 amino acids. Germline V gene sequence: CDR1 LNHDA, CDR2 SQIVND (reference sequence). The full variable domain, with the rest looked up from reference TRBV19 and TRBJ1-2, is DGGITQSPKYLFRKEGQNVTLSCEQNLNHDAMYWYRQDPGQGLRLIYYSQIVNDFQKGDIAEGYSVSREKKESFPLTVTSAQKNPTAFYLCASSTGPRSGYTFGSGTRLTVV.

This rearrangement joins TRBV5-4 to TRBJ1-4; D may be TRBD1 (5 bases). The CDR3 covers 17 residues. Germline CDR1 reads SGHNT; CDR2 reads YYREEE (reference sequence). Trimming stripped 1 base from V and 3 bases from J, with 16 bases between. The CDR3 spells CASSLTGTPGPNEKLFF. The CDR3 DNA follows: TGTGCCAGCAGCTTGACCGGGACGCCAGGGCCTAATGAAAAACTGTTTTTT.

The V call is TRBV5-1, the J call TRBJ1-4, with D possibly matching TRBD1 (5 bases). Germline lookup yields CDR1 SGHRS and CDR2 YFSETQ. V lost 5 bases and J lost 8, with 10 bases in between. CDR3 length: 12 amino acids. CDR3 protein: CASRQGAEKLFF. The CDR3 nucleotides are TGCGCCAGCAGGCAGGGTGCAGAAAAACTGTTTTTT.

This clonotype was seen a few times. This rearrangement joins TRBV6-5 to TRBJ1-2, with 7 bases that match TRBD1. V shed 5 bases and J 1 base; nucleotides not matched to a gene: 7. Germline CDR1 MNHEY, CDR2 SVGAGI. The CDR3 totals 15 residues. Written as DNA, the CDR3 is TGTGCCAGCAGTCAAAGCACAGGGGTTAACTATGGCTACACCTTC. It codes for CASSQSTGVNYGYTF.

This clonotype turned up a few times. This chain joins TRBV20-1 and TRBJ1-2, with 11 positions matching TRBD1. Germline V lookup: CDR1 DFQATT, CDR2 SNEGSKA (reference sequence). V lost 5 bases, J lost 2 bases, and 1 base stayed unmatched. This CDR3 has 13 residues. The chain's CDR3 is CSAGQGANYGYTF. As DNA, the CDR3 is TGCAGTGCTGGACAGGGGGCGAACTATGGCTACACCTTC.

The rearrangement joins TRBV12-3 or TRBV12-4 to TRBJ2-7; D perhaps matches TRBD1 (6 bases). The V end was cut by 6 bases, the J end by 6 bases, with 12 bases between. There are 12 residues in the CDR3. The DNA of the CDR3 is TGTGCCAGCAGCCTGTTACAGGGCGAGCAGTACTTC. As protein: CASSLLQGEQYF.

The V call is TRBV5-1, the J call TRBJ2-3; tentatively, D is TRBD2 (6 bases). CDR1 SGHRS and CDR2 YFSETQ come from the germline V gene. Trimming removed 5 bases at V and 5 bases at J, with 6 bases between. The CDR3 spans 11 residues. CDR3 sequence reads: CASRGGDTQYF. The CDR3 bases are TGCGCCAGCAGGGGGGGAGATACGCAGTATTTT.

By frequency in the sample, this clonotype is medium-sized (0.01 to 0.1%). The chain has TRBV6-5 and TRBJ1-4; D unclear. Trimming stripped 0 bases from V and 1 base from J, with 6 bases between. The germline V gene encodes CDR1 MNHEY and CDR2 SVGAGI. There are 15 residues in the CDR3. CDR3 protein: CASSYSWGTNEKLFF. As DNA, the CDR3 is TGTGCCAGCAGTTACTCCTGGGGAACTAATGAAAAACTGTTTTTT.

This clonotype is deemed large. The rearrangement links TRBV29-1 to TRBJ2-1; 7 positions agree with TRBD2. CDR3 length: 15 residues. J was trimmed by 5 bases and V by 5 bases; bases with no gene match: 12. Germline V gene sequence: CDR1 SQVTM, CDR2 ANQGSEA. The CDR3 region has the DNA TGCAGCGTTAGGGTCAGCGGCGGGAGTAACAATGAGCAGTTCTTC. Translation: CSVRVSGGSNNEQFF.

The chain employs TRBV6-1 and TRBJ2-5; D is unclear. The CDR3 covers 13 residues. V was clipped by 5 bases and J by 4 bases, with 11 bases between them. CDR1 MNHNS and CDR2 SASEGT come from the germline V gene. In DNA, the CDR3 is TGTGCCAGCAGTCTGTTTTGGGGAGAGACCCAGTACTTC. Protein sequence: CASSLFWGETQYF.

The V and J genes are TRBV7-9 and TRBJ1-5; perhaps TRBD1 as D (6 bases). The CDR3 runs 15 residues. Trimming pared 4 bases from V and 7 bases from J, leaving 17 bases between. CDR1 is SEHNR and CDR2 is FQNEAQ in the germline V gene (reference sequence). CDR3 coding DNA: TGTGCCAGCAGCTCTCAACGGGGGCAAGGCCAGCCCCAGCATTTT. Its translation: CASSSQRGQGQPQHF.

The rearrangement links TRBV5-5 to TRBJ1-1, with 8 positions matching TRBD1. The CDR3 is 17 amino acids. V trimming: 4 bases; J trimming: 0 bases; junction bases outside the gene matches: 11. CDR1 is SGHKS, CDR2 YYEKEE, per germline (reference sequence). DNA of the CDR3: TGTGCCAGCAGCCCGGGACAGGCCATTAGTTTGAACACTGAAGCTTTCTTT. Encoded protein: CASSPGQAISLNTEAFF.

This clonotype was detected a few times. This rearrangement joins TRBV6-1 to TRBJ2-3, with 11 bases lining up with TRBD2. Germline V gene lookup returns CDR1 MNHNS and CDR2 SASEGT. V lost 7 bases, J lost 7 bases, and 13 bases stayed unmatched. The CDR3 covers 16 residues. Written as DNA, the CDR3 is TGTGCCAGCACAAATCAAATAGCGGGAGGGCGTTATACGCAGTATTTT. Its translation: CASTNQIAGGRYTQYF.

By share of the sample, this clonotype is medium-sized (0.01 to 0.1%). The J gene is TRBJ2-2, the V gene TRBV5-4; 7 nucleotides agree with TRBD2. The CDR3 loop spans 17 amino acids. With 3 bases clipped from V and 1 base from J, the junction kept 9 bases outside the gene matches. Germline CDR1 reads SGHNT; CDR2 reads YYREEE (reference sequence). As DNA, the CDR3 is TGTGCCAGCAGCTCCCGAAGGGCTAGCGGGAACACCGGGGAGCTGTTTTTT. Translated: CASSSRRASGNTGELFF.

The rearrangement uses TRBV29-1 and TRBJ2-1, with TRBD1 matching 8 bases. Germline V CDR1 and CDR2: SQVTM, ANQGSEA. The J segment lost 6 bases and the V segment lost 7 bases, leaving 11 bases of the junction unmatched. The CDR3 extends over 14 amino acids. The CDR3 region is CSAGQGIEVNEQFF. CDR3 sequence (DNA): TGCAGCGCTGGACAGGGTATCGAGGTCAATGAGCAGTTCTTC.

This clonotype rates as medium-sized (0.01 to 0.1%). CDR3 loop: CATDLQGIGGYTF. The CDR3 DNA sequence: TGTGCCACCGACCTACAGGGTATTGGAGGCTACACCTTC. The V gene is TRBV19, the J gene TRBJ1-2, with D maybe TRBD1 (6 bases). This CDR3 region has 13 residues. Trimming shortened V by 10 bases and J by 8 bases, and 20 bases separated the two germline ends. Germline assignment: CDR1 LNHDA and CDR2 SQIVND (reference sequence).

The chain carries TRBV7-9 and TRBJ1-1; 8 bases are a match to TRBD1. V dropped 5 bases and J dropped 4; count of bases not matched to a gene: 12. In germline, CDR1 is SEHNR, CDR2 FQNEAQ (reference sequence). The CDR3 length is 16 residues. The CDR3 here is CASSPLAGGASTEAFF. The CDR3 DNA reads as TGTGCCAGCAGCCCCCTGGCAGGGGGCGCGAGCACTGAAGCTTTCTTT. The whole variable domain, filled in from reference TRBV7-9 and TRBJ1-1, reads DTGVSQNPRHKITKRGQNVTFRCDPISEHNRLYWYRQTLGQGPEFLTYFQNEAQLEKSRLLSDRFSAERPKGSFSTLEIQRTEQGDSAMYLCASSPLAGGASTEAFFGQGTRLTVV.